This T cell receptor beta chain derives from a study of cytomegalovirus exposure and HLA in healthy donors. The PCR ran on 60 Vbeta and 13 Jbeta primers. Measured with immunoSEQ multiplex PCR; TCRdb has only the in-frame clones, and not every one. The sample comprises 100,000 to 150,000 clones, 74% of which are singletons, and 3% to 5% rests with the top ten. This CDR3 region has 14 residues. Trimming took off 7 bases at V and 3 bases at J, with 16 bases between the two ends. Germline V CDR1 and CDR2: SQVTM, ANQGSEA. The receptor was derived from a man aged 35-49 years in good health and CMV-seropositive. The sample comprised PBMCs. This chain links TRBV29-1 with TRBJ2-4; possibly TRBD1 for D (7 bases). The CDR3 region is CSGKNRGGKNIQYF. The CDR3 region has the DNA TGCAGCGGAAAAAACAGGGGAGGCAAAAACATTCAGTACTTC. The full variable domain, rest sourced from reference TRBV29-1 and TRBJ2-4, is SAVISQKPSRDICQRGTSLTIQCQVDSQVTMMFWYRQQPGQSLTLIATANQGSEATYESGFVIDKFPISRPNLTFSTLTVSNMSPEDSSIYLCSGKNRGGKNIQYFGAGTRLSVL.